This section outlines one TCR beta chain sequence together with its context. The data originate from a study of blood T cell repertoires in COVID-19. Across the whole study: Material from acute and convalescent COVID-19 was sourced from the United States, Italy and Spain.

TCRdb's table, derived via immunoSEQ multiplex PCR, lists solely in-frame clones and lacks some. The sample lists 150,000 to 200,000 clones, 75% to 85% occurring once. The CDR3 length is 16 residues. CDR1 is LNHDA and CDR2 is SQIVND in the germline V gene (reference sequence). The V gene lost 6 bases and the J gene lost 7 bases, with 22 bases spanning the gap. The source is a man in his forties or fifties who had recovered from COVID-19. The sequencing sample was made of PBMCs or T cells enriched from blood (not recorded which). The chain uses TRBV19 and TRBJ1-5, with D unclear. CDR3 sequence: CASSRPRLAAGQPQHF. DNA of the CDR3: TGTGCCAGTAGCCGACCCAGGTTGGCCGCTGGGCAGCCCCAGCATTTT.